Described below is a single T cell receptor (beta chain) sequence and its context. Its antigen is currently unknown. TCRdb re-called the RACE reads with MiXCR, one entry per CDR3 protein. This table has around 300,000 distinct CDR3 sequences, approximately 6.3% appearing once. The sample comes from a study of human T cells and chemical hapten exposure. Study summary: The cohort included alopecia areata under or over 50% scalp, totalis and universalis.

General study results and limits: TCRs above 1 in 1000 frequency stayed constant with DPC sensitization.

V lost 1 base to trimming and J lost 5 bases, with 9 bases between them. This CDR3 region has 13 residues. CDR1 and CDR2 from the germline V gene are SGHDT and YYEEEE. Time point given: patch test 1, 2 weeks after DPC sensitization. Treatment reported: therapeutic diphenylcyclopropenone sensitization with weekly scalp DPC. Total RNA was isolated from unfractionated whole blood. This material consisted of whole blood, taken in connection with sensitization to the hapten diphenylcyclopropenone (DPC). V gene TRBV5-6 combines with J gene TRBJ1-1; unclear D gene. This TCR derives from a woman under 30 with alopecia areata. Some clones in this sample may be carry-over from other donors' samples. The CDR3, as DNA: TGTGCCAGCAGCTTGAGTTTTTCGACTGAAGCTTTCTTT. Its translation is CASSLSFSTEAFF. Combining the CDR3 with reference TRBV5-6 and TRBJ1-1 gives the whole variable domain DAGVTQSPTHLIKTRGQQVTLRCSPKSGHDTVSWYQQALGQGPQFIFQYYEEEERQRGNFPDRFSGHQFPNYSSELNVNALLLGDSALYLCASSLSFSTEAFFGQGTRLTVV.